Included here is one TCR beta chain sequence, with context. These data belong to a study of blood T cell repertoires in COVID-19. TCRdb keeps only in-frame clones here, not all; method: immunoSEQ multiplex PCR. The table lists 250,000 to 350,000 clones, around 90% of them singletons. The material sequenced was PBMCs or T cells enriched from blood (not recorded which). The clonotype originates from a woman between 18 and 29 years old with acute COVID-19.

The DNA for the CDR3 is TGTGCCAGCATTCCGGGACAGGGGTCTTGGTCACCCCTCCACTTT. Its translation is CASIPGQGSWSPLHF. The chain combines TRBV28 with TRBJ1-6, with 10 nucleotides matching TRBD1. Germline V lookup: CDR1 MDHEN, CDR2 SYDVKM. V gave up 7 bases and J gave up 10 bases; unmatched junction bases: 10. The CDR3 spans 15 residues.